These 21 T cell receptor beta chains share one sample of origin, sequenced in a study of cytomegalovirus exposure and HLA in healthy donors. Researchers ran the PCR with 60 Vbeta and 13 Jbeta primers. Sequencing was performed with immunoSEQ multiplex PCR; in TCRdb, only in-frame clones are kept and a portion is missing. The table lists roughly 170,000 clones, 84% of them singletons. The sequenced sample consisted of PBMCs. Source of these receptors: a girl under 10 years old in good health and CMV-seropositive.

The chain combines TRBV5-4 with TRBJ1-1, with TRBD1 as a possible D gene (5 bases). Trimming took off 4 bases at V and 0 bases at J, with 10 bases between the two ends. This CDR3 is built from 14 residues. CDR1 and CDR2 (germline): SGHNT, YYREEE (reference sequence). CDR3 in DNA: TGTGCCAGCAGCCTTGGGACTGTGAACACTGAAGCTTTCTTT. Translation: CASSLGTVNTEAFF.

The V and J genes are TRBV5-6 and TRBJ1-2; TRBD1 aligns across 7 bases. J lost 6 bases, V lost 5 bases, and 13 bases had no gene match. Germline V gene lookup returns CDR1 SGHDT and CDR2 YYEEEE. The CDR3 is made up of 15 amino acids. DNA of the CDR3: TGTGCCAGCAGTTTGAATGTACAGGGGATAGATGGCTACACCTTC. Its protein is CASSLNVQGIDGYTF.

This clone has a single count. The rearrangement joins TRBV11-2 to TRBJ2-6, with a weak D call TRBD2 (7 bases). Trimming cost V 6 bases and J 0 bases, with 15 bases left between them. Germline CDR1 is SGHAT and CDR2 is FQNNGV. The CDR3 extends over 17 amino acids. The DNA for the CDR3 is TGTGCCAGCAGAAAAATCCGGGGGGCCTCTGGGGCCAACGTCCTGACTTTC. Translated: CASRKIRGASGANVLTF. Looking up the rest from reference TRBV11-2 and TRBJ2-6 gives the full variable domain: EAGVAQSPRYKIIEKRQSVAFWCNPISGHATLYWYQQILGQGPKLLIQFQNNGVVDDSQLPKDRFSAERLKGVDSTLKIQPAKLEDSAVYLCASRKIRGASGANVLTFGAGSRLTVL.

V gene TRBV11-2 combines with J gene TRBJ2-7, with 8 nucleotides matching TRBD1. Trimming took 1 base from V and 5 from J; bases not matched to a gene: 13. Germline V lookup: CDR1 SGHAT, CDR2 FQNNGV. CDR3 length: 17 residues. The CDR3 region has the DNA TGTGCCAGCAGCTTAGCGTTCAGTGGGACAGGCGTTAACGAGCAGTACTTC. Its protein product is CASSLAFSGTGVNEQYF.

V is TRBV9 and J is TRBJ2-2; 8 nucleotides match TRBD1. The CDR3 runs to 17 residues. Germline V gene sequence: CDR1 SGDLS, CDR2 YYNGEE. V lost 0 bases, J lost 4 bases, and 8 bases stayed unmatched. The CDR3: CASSVGVGQGATGELFF. The CDR3 coding sequence is TGTGCCAGCAGCGTAGGAGTGGGGCAGGGGGCCACCGGGGAGCTGTTTTTT.

This clone was counted only a few times. The chain has TRBV6-6 and TRBJ2-7; 8 positions agree with TRBD1. CDR1 is MNHNY and CDR2 is SVGAGI in the germline V gene (reference sequence). Trimming removed 6 bases from V and 2 bases from J; junction bases left unmatched: 12. This CDR3 spans 16 amino acids. In DNA form, the CDR3 reads TGTGCCAGCAGCCTCCCGGACAGGGTGATTACCTACGAGCAGTACTTC. Translated, it gives CASSLPDRVITYEQYF.

This chain joins TRBV4-2 and TRBJ1-2; 8 bases fit TRBD1. The length of the CDR3 is 16 residues. The germline V gene encodes CDR1 LGHNA and CDR2 YNFKEQ. The V and J ends lost 0 bases and 13 bases, in that order; junction bases with no gene match: 16. This CDR3 reads CASSQDSSGGSSSLTF. The CDR3 nucleotides read TGTGCCAGCAGCCAAGATTCGTCAGGGGGCTCTAGTTCTCTCACCTTC.

The rearrangement links TRBV5-6 to TRBJ2-5, with D possibly being TRBD2 (6 bases). The CDR3 sequence is 15 residues long. V was trimmed by 0 bases and J by 9 bases, leaving 18 bases between them. Looked up from germline, CDR1 is SGHDT and CDR2 is YYEEEE. The CDR3 nucleotides are TGTGCCAGCAGCTTGGGGGGACTTCGCTCCATGGCCCAGTACTTC. Translation gives CASSLGGLRSMAQYF.

The V and J genes are TRBV18 and TRBJ1-1; D is perhaps TRBD1 (5 bases). CDR3 length: 14 residues. V was cut by 3 bases and J by 1 base, with 9 bases left in between. Germline-derived CDR1 and CDR2 are KGHSH and LQKENI. DNA for the CDR3: TGTGCCAGCTCACCTTACCAGGGGAACACTGAAGCTTTCTTT. Translated, it gives CASSPYQGNTEAFF.

In its sample, this clone was seen a few times. This chain joins TRBV6-1 and TRBJ2-7; 9 nucleotides line up with TRBD2. Germline V gene data show CDR1 as MNHNS and CDR2 as SASEGT. With V trimmed by 5 bases and J by 3 bases, 2 bases remained unmatched. The CDR3 runs 13 residues. Written as DNA, the CDR3 is TGTGCCAGCAGTCAGCGGGAGGTCTACGAGCAGTACTTC. It specifies CASSQREVYEQYF.

The table lists this clone with a few counts. The rearrangement links TRBV7-9 to TRBJ1-1; possible D gene TRBD1, 6 bases. Trimming stripped 1 base from V and 4 bases from J, with 13 bases between. The CDR3 runs 15 residues. Germline CDR1 reads SEHNR; CDR2 reads FQNEAQ (reference sequence). The CDR3: CASSLDRGGRTEAFF. In DNA, the CDR3 is TGTGCCAGCAGCTTAGATAGGGGGGGACGCACTGAAGCTTTCTTT.

V and J are TRBV11-2 and TRBJ2-7; D is unresolved. This CDR3 is built from 15 residues. V lost 0 bases to trimming and J lost 4 bases, with 13 bases between them. The germline CDR1 and CDR2 sequences are SGHAT and FQNNGV. The DNA of the CDR3 is TGTGCCAGCAGCTTAGATCGTCAGATTTTATACGAGCAGTACTTC. Translated: CASSLDRQILYEQYF. Together with reference TRBV11-2 and TRBJ2-7, the CDR3 gives the full variable domain: EAGVAQSPRYKIIEKRQSVAFWCNPISGHATLYWYQQILGQGPKLLIQFQNNGVVDDSQLPKDRFSAERLKGVDSTLKIQPAKLEDSAVYLCASSLDRQILYEQYFGPGTRLTVT.

This chain links TRBV11-3 with TRBJ2-6; no clear D gene. Germline V gene sequence: CDR1 SGHNT, CDR2 YENEEA. The ends were cut back, 3 bases at V and 0 bases at J, with 3 bases in the middle. CDR3 length: 14 residues. The CDR3 sequence: CASSLSSGANVLTF. The CDR3 DNA is TGTGCCAGCAGCTTGAGCTCTGGGGCCAACGTCCTGACTTTC.

The V call is TRBV2, the J call TRBJ1-1; D is ambiguous. CDR3 size: 13 residues. The germline V gene has CDR1 SNHLY and CDR2 FYNNEI. The V end lost 3 bases, the J end lost 4 bases, and 9 bases lay between the germline ends. The CDR3 protein is CASSDEVTTEAFF. For the CDR3, the DNA is TGTGCCAGCAGTGATGAGGTAACCACTGAAGCTTTCTTT.

This clone was seen once. The chain couples TRBV2 to TRBJ1-1; 9 bases line up with TRBD1. The CDR3 loop spans 12 amino acids. The J segment lost 8 bases and the V segment lost 6 bases, leaving 4 bases of the junction unmatched. Germline V gene lookup returns CDR1 SNHLY and CDR2 FYNNEI. Written as DNA, the CDR3 is TGTGCCAGCAGCGGACAGGGGTTGGAAGCTTTCTTT. As protein: CASSGQGLEAFF.

The chain is built from TRBV21-1 and TRBJ1-4; the D call TRBD1 from the table was never checked on the DNA. TRBV21-1 is noted as a pseudogene. CDR3 size: 15 residues. The CDR3 sequence: CASSKFRGLNEKLFF. Here the CDR3 DNA reads TGTGCCAGCAGCAAATTCAGGGGCCTCAATGAAAAACTGTTTTTT.

The chain combines TRBV27 with TRBJ2-7, with 7 bases matching TRBD1. Germline CDR1 MNHEY, CDR2 SMNVEV (reference sequence). V was clipped by 8 bases and J by 6 bases; unmatched bases: 10. CDR3 size: 13 residues. CDR3 sequence reads: CASQYRGSGEQYF. For the CDR3, the DNA is TGTGCCAGCCAATACAGGGGTTCCGGCGAGCAGTACTTC.

J is TRBJ2-3 and V is TRBV9, with 8 bases matching TRBD2. Germline CDR1 reads SGDLS; CDR2 reads YYNGEE. The junction had 2 bases not matched to a gene; V was cut back by 0 bases and J by 2 bases. The CDR3 has 15 amino acids. The DNA of the CDR3 is TGTGCCAGCAGCGTAGCGGGAGGGGACACAGATACGCAGTATTTT. Encoded protein: CASSVAGGDTDTQYF.

This clone was picked up a small number of times. The rearrangement uses TRBV5-6 and TRBJ2-7; TRBD1 matches 8 bases. The CDR3 spans 16 residues. Per the germline V gene, CDR1 is SGHDT and CDR2 is YYEEEE. The junction had 9 bases not matched to a gene; V was cut back by 2 bases and J by 2 bases. The CDR3 DNA reads TGTGCCAGCAGCTTTACGCGGGACAGGACCACCTACGAGCAGTACTTC. This gives the protein CASSFTRDRTTYEQYF.

The chain is built from TRBV29-1 and TRBJ1-1; unclear D gene. V lost 6 bases and J lost 0, with 11 bases in between. The CDR3 has 13 residues. In germline, CDR1 is SQVTM, CDR2 ANQGSEA. In nucleotides, the CDR3 is TGCAGCGTGATGGCCCGTTTGAACACTGAAGCTTTCTTT. Amino acid sequence: CSVMARLNTEAFF.

The chain combines TRBV6-7 with TRBJ2-3; D possibly corresponds to TRBD2 (5 bases). TRBV6-7 is noted as an ORF with a role that remains uncertain. The CDR3 totals 10 residues. CDR3 region: CWTATDTQYF. The DNA for the CDR3 is TGTTGGACTGCCACAGATACGCAGTATTTT.